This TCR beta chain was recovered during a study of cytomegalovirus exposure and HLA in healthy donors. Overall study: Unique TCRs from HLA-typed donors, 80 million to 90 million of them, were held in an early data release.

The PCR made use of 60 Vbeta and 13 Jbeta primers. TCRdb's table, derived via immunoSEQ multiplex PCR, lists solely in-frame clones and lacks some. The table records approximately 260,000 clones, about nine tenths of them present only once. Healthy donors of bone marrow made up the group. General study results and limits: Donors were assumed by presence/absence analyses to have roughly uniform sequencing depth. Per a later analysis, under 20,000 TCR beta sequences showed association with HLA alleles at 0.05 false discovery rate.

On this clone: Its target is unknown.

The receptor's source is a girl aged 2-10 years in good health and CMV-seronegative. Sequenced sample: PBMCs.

CDR3 protein: CASSLGGGTTGELFF. The DNA of the CDR3 is TGTGCCAGCAGCTTAGGTGGGGGGACCACCGGGGAGCTGTTTTTT. The chain couples TRBV13 to TRBJ2-2, with D possibly matching TRBD2 (6 bases). Deletions cut 0 bases from V and 4 bases from J, with 9 bases between. Looked up from germline, CDR1 is PRHDT and CDR2 is FYEKMQ (reference sequence). The CDR3 consists of 15 residues.